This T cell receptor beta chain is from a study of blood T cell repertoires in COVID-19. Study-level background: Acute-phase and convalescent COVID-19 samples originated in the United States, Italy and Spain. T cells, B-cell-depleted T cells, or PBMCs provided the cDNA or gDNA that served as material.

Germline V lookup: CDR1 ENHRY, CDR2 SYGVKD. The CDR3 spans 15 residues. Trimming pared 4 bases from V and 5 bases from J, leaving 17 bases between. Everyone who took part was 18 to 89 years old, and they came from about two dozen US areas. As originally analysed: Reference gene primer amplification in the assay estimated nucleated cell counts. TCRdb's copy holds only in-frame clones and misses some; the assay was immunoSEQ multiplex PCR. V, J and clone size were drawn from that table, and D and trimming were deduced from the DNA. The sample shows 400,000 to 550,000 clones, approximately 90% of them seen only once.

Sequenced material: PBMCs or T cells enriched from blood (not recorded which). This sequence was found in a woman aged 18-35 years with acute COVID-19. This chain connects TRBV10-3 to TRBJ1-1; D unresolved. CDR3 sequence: CAISGAKTGVTEAFF. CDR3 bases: TGTGCCATCAGTGGTGCCAAAACGGGAGTGACTGAAGCTTTCTTT.